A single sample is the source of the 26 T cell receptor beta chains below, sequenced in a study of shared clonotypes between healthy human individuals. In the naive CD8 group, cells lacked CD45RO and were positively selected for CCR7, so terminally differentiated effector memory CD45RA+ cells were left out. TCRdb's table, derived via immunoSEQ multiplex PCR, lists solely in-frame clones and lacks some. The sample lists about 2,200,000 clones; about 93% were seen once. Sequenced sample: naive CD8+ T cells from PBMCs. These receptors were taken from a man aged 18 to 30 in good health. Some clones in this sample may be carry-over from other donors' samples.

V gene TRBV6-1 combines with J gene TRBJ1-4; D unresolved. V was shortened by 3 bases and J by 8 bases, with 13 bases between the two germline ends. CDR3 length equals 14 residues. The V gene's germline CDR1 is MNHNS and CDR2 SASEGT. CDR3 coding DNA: TGTGCCAGCAGTGATTGGGCCGAACGGGAAAAACTGTTTTTT. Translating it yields CASSDWAEREKLFF.

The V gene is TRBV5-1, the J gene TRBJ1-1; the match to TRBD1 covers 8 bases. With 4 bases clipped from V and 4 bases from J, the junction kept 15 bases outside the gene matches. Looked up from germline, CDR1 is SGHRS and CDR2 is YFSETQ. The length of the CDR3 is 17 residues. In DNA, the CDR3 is TGCGCCAGCAGCCGAGCGACCATACAGGGGGACACCACTGAAGCTTTCTTT. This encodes CASSRATIQGDTTEAFF.

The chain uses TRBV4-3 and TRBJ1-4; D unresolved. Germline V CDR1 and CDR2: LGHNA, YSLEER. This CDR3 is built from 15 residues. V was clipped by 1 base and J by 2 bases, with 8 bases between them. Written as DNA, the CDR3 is TGCGCCAGCAGCCAAGTCCGTGGCACTAATGAAAAACTGTTTTTT. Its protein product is CASSQVRGTNEKLFF.

CDR3 region: CASRQPRDRADGELFF. In DNA, the CDR3 is TGTGCCAGCAGACAACCGAGGGACAGGGCGGACGGGGAGCTGTTTTTT. The chain employs TRBV5-6 and TRBJ2-2; TRBD1 matches 9 bases. The trim removed 5 bases at V and 7 bases at J, leaving 12 bases unmatched. CDR1 is SGHDT and CDR2 is YYEEEE in the germline V gene. This CDR3 contains 16 residues.

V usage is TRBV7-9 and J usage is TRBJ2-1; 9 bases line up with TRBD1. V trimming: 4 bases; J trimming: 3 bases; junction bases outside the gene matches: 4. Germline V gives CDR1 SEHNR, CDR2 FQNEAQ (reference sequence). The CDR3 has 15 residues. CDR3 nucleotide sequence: TGTGCCAGCAGCTCTAGGACAGGGGACTACAATGAGCAGTTCTTC. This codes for CASSSRTGDYNEQFF.

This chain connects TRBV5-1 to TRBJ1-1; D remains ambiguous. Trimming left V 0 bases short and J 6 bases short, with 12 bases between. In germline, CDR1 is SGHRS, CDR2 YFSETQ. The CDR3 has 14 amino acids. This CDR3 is CASSLDSETPEAFF. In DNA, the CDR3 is TGCGCCAGCAGCTTGGATTCGGAGACCCCTGAAGCTTTCTTT.

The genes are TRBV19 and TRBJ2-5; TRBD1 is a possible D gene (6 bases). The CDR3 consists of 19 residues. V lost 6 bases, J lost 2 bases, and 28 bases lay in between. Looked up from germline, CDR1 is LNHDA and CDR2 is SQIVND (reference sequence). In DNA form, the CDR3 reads TGTGCCAGTAGCTCTTGGACAGACTTCGTTAGGGGTACGCAAGAGACCCAGTACTTC. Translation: CASSSWTDFVRGTQETQYF.

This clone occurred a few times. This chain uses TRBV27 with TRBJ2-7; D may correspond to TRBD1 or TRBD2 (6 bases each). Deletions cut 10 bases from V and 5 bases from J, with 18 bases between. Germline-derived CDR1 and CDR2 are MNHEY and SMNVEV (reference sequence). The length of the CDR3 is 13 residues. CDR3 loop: CATRPGAADEQYF. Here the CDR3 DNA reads TGTGCCACCCGCCCGGGGGCTGCGGACGAGCAGTACTTC.

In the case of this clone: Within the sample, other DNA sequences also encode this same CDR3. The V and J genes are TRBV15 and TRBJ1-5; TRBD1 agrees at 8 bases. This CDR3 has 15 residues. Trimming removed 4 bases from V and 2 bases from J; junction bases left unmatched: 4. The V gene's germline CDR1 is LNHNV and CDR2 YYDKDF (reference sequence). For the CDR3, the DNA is TGTGCCACCAGCACAAACAGGGGGGGCAATCAGCCCCAGCATTTT. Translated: CATSTNRGGNQPQHF. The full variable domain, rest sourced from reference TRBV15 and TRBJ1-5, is DAMVIQNPRYQVTQFGKPVTLSCSQTLNHNVMYWYQQKSSQAPKLLFHYYDKDFNNEADTPDNFQSRRPNTSFCFLDIRSPGLGDTAMYLCATSTNRGGNQPQHFGDGTRLSIL.

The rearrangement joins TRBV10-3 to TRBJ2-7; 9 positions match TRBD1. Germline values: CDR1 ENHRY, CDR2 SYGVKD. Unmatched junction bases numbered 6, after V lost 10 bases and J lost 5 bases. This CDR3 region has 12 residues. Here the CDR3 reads CANGDRENEQYF. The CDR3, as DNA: TGTGCCAACGGGGACAGGGAAAACGAGCAGTACTTC.

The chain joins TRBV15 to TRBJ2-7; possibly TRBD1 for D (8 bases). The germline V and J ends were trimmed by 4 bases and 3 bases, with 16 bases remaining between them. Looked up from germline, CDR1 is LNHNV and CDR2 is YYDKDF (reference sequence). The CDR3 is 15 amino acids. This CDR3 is CATSTQTGEGYEQYF. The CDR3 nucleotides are TGTGCCACCAGCACCCAGACAGGGGAGGGCTACGAGCAGTACTTC.

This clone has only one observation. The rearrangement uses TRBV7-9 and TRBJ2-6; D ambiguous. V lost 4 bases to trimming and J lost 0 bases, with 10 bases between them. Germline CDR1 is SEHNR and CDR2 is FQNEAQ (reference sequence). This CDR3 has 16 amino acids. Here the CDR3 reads CASSSTDGSGANVLTF. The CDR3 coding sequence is TGTGCCAGCAGCTCTACCGATGGCTCTGGGGCCAACGTCCTGACTTTC.

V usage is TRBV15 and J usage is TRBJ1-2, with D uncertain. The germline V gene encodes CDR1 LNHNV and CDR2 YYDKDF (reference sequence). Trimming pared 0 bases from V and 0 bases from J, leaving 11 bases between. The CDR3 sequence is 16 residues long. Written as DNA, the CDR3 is TGTGCCACCAGCAGAGATGAGGCAGTAGCTAACTATGGCTACACCTTC. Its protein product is CATSRDEAVANYGYTF.

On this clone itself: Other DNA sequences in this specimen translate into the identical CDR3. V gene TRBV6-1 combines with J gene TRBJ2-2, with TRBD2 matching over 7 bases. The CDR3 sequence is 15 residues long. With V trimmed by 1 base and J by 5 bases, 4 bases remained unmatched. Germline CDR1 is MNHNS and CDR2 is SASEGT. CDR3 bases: TGTGCCAGCAGTGAAGTGGGGGGGAGAACCGGGGAGCTGTTTTTT. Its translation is CASSEVGGRTGELFF.

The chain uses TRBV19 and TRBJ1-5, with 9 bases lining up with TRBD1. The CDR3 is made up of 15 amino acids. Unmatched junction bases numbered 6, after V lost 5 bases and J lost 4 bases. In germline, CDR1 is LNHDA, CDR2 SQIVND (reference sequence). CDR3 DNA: TGTGCCAGTAGTTTAGGACAGGGGTTAAATCAGCCCCAGCATTTT. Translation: CASSLGQGLNQPQHF.

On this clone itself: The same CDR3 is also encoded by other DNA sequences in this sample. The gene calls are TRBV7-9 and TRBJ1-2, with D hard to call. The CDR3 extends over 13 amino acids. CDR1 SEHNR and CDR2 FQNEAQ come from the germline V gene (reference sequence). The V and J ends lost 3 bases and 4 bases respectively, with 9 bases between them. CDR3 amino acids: CASSFSEGYGYTF. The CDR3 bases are TGTGCCAGCAGCTTTTCAGAGGGCTATGGCTACACCTTC. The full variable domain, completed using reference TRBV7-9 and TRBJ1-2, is DTGVSQNPRHKITKRGQNVTFRCDPISEHNRLYWYRQTLGQGPEFLTYFQNEAQLEKSRLLSDRFSAERPKGSFSTLEIQRTEQGDSAMYLCASSFSEGYGYTFGSGTRLTVV.

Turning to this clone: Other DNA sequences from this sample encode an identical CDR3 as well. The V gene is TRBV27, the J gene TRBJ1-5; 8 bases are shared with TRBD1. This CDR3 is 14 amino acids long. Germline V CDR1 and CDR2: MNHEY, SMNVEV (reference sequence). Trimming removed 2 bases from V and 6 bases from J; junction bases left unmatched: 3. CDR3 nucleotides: TGTGCCAGCAGTTTAGGACAGGGAAGTCAGCCCCAGCATTTT. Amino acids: CASSLGQGSQPQHF.

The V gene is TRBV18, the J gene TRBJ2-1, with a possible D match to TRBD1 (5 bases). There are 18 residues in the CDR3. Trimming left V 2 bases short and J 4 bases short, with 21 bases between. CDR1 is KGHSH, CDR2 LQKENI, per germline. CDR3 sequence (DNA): TGTGCCAGCTCACCATCACAGGTGGGGTTTGAGCCTTACAATGAGCAGTTCTTC. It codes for CASSPSQVGFEPYNEQFF.

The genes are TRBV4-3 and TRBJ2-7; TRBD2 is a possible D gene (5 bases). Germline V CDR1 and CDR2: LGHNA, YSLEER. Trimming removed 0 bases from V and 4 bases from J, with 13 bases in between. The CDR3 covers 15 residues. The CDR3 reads CASSQERLAGYEQYF. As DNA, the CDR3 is TGCGCCAGCAGCCAAGAACGGCTAGCCGGTTACGAGCAGTACTTC.

The CDR3 sequence is CATSSLASSYNEQFF. CDR3 in DNA: TGTGCCACCAGCAGTCTAGCGTCCTCCTACAATGAGCAGTTCTTC. The chain couples TRBV15 to TRBJ2-1; tentatively, D is TRBD2 (6 bases). In germline, CDR1 is LNHNV, CDR2 YYDKDF (reference sequence). The CDR3 consists of 15 residues. Trimming pared 3 bases from V and 0 bases from J, leaving 9 bases between.

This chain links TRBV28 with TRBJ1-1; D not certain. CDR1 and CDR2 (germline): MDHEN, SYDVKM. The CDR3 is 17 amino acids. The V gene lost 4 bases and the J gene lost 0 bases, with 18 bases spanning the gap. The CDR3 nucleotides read TGTGCCAGCAGTTCCCCTTGGGTGGTACACATGAACACTGAAGCTTTCTTT. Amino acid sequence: CASSSPWVVHMNTEAFF.

CDR3 loop: CASSGDRLLGNEQFF. Written as DNA, the CDR3 is TGTGCCAGCAGCGGTGACCGACTCTTGGGGAATGAGCAGTTCTTC. The rearrangement joins TRBV28 to TRBJ2-1; D ambiguous. This CDR3 has 15 amino acids. The V end was cut by 6 bases, the J end by 7 bases, with 19 bases between. Germline CDR1 is MDHEN and CDR2 is SYDVKM.

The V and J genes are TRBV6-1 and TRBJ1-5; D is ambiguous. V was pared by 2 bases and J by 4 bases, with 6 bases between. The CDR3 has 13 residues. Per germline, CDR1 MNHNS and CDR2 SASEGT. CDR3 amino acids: CASSEWRNQPQHF. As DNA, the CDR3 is TGTGCCAGCAGTGAATGGAGGAATCAGCCCCAGCATTTT.

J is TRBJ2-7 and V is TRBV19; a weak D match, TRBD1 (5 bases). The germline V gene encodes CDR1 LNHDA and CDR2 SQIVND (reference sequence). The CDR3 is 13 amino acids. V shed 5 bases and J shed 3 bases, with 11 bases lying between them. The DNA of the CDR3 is TGTGCCAGTAGTGAAACAGGTATCTACGAGCAGTACTTC. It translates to CASSETGIYEQYF.

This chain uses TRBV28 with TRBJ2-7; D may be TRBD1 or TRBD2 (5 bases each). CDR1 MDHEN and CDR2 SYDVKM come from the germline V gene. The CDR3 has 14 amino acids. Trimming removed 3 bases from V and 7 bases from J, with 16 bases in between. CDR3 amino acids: CASSFGTVVGEQYF. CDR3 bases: TGTGCCAGCAGTTTCGGGACGGTGGTCGGGGAGCAGTACTTC.

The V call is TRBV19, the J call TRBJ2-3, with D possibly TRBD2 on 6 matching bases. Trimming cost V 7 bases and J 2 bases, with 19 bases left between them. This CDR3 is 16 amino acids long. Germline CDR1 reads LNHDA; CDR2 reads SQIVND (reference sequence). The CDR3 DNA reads TGTGCCAGTATTGGAAGGCGGGGCGACTACACAGATACGCAGTATTTT. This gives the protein CASIGRRGDYTDTQYF.